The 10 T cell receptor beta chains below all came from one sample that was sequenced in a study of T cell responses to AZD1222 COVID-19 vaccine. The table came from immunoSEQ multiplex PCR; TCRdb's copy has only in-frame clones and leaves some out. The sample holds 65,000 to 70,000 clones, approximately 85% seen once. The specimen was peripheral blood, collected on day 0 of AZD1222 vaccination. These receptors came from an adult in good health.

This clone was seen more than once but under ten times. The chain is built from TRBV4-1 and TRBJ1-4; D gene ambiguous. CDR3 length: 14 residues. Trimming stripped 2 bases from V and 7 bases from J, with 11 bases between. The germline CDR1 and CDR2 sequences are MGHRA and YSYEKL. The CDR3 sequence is CASSQFLGSEKLFF. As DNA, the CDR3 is TGCGCCAGCAGCCAATTTCTAGGTAGTGAAAAACTGTTTTTT.

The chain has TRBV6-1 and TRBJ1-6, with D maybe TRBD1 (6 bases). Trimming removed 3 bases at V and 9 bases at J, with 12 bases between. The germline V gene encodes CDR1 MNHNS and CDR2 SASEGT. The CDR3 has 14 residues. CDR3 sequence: CASSDPGAGSPLHF. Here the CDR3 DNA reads TGTGCCAGCAGTGACCCAGGGGCGGGTTCACCCCTCCACTTT.

The CDR3 is CATSREELPITF. The CDR3 DNA reads as TGTGCCACCAGCAGAGAGGAGCTCCCCATCACCTTC. V is TRBV15 and J is TRBJ1-2, with no clear D. Per the germline V gene, CDR1 is LNHNV and CDR2 is YYDKDF (reference sequence). V lost 0 bases to trimming and J lost 13 bases, with 12 bases between them. This CDR3 comprises 12 residues.

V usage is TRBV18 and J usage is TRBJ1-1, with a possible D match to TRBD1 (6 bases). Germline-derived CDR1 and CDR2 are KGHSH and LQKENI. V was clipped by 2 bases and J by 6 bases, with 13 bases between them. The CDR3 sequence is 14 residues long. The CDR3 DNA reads TGTGCCAGCTCACCAAACAGGGACTTCGCTGAAGCTTTCTTT. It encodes CASSPNRDFAEAFF.

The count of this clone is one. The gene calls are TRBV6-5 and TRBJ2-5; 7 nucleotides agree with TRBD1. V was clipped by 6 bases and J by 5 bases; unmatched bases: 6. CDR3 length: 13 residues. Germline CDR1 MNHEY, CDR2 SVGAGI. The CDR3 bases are TGTGCCAGCAGAGACAGGGTCACGGAGACCCAGTACTTC. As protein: CASRDRVTETQYF.

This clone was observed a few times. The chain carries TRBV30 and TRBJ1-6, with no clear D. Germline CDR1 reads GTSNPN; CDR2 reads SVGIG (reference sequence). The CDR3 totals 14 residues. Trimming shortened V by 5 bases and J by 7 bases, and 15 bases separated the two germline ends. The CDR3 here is CAWSTGNWNSPLHF. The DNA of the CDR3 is TGTGCCTGGTCCACCGGAAATTGGAATTCACCCCTCCACTTT.

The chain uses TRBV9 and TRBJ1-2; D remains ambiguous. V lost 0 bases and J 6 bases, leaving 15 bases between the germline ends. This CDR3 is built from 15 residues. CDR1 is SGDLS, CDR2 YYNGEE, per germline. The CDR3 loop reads CASSVALGWSDGYTF. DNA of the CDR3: TGTGCCAGCAGCGTAGCTTTAGGGTGGTCGGATGGCTACACCTTC.

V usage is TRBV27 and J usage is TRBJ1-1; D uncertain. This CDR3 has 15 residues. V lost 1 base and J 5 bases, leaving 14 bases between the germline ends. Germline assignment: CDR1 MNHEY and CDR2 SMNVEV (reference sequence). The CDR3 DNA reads TGTGCCAGCAGTTTATATGGGCCCCGACGGACTGAAGCTTTCTTT. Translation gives CASSLYGPRRTEAFF.

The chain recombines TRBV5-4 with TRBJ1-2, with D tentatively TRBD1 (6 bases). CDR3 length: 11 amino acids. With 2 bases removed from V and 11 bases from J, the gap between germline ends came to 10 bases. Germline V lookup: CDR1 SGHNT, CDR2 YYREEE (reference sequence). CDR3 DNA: TGTGCCAGCAGCTTTTACAGGGAATACACCTTC. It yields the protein CASSFYREYTF.

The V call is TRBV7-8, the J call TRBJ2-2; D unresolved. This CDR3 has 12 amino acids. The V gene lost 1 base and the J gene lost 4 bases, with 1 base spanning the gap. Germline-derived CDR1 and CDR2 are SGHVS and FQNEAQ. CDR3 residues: CASSLVTGELFF. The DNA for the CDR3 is TGTGCCAGCAGCTTAGTCACCGGGGAGCTGTTTTTT. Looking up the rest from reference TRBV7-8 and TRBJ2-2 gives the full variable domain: GAGVSQSPRYKVAKRGQDVALRCDPISGHVSLFWYQQALGQGPEFLTYFQNEAQLDKSGLPSDRFFAERPEGSVSTLKIQRTQQEDSAVYLCASSLVTGELFFGEGSRLTVL.